A selection of T cell receptor beta chains follows, all from one sample in a study of OX40 agonist ivuxolimab in advanced cancers. TCRdb's copy holds only in-frame clones and misses some; the assay was immunoSEQ multiplex PCR. The sample has approximately 100,000 clones, roughly 94% seen once. The specimen comprised CD4+ or CD8+ T cells sorted from blood, sampled in a trial of the OX40 agonist ivuxolimab. The source of these receptors is an adult with an advanced solid tumor such as melanoma, head and neck, liver or kidney cancer. Both conserved end residues are part of each CDR3. The D gene is left open where the match is weak. Clone size, where shown, is once, few, many, or a class for clones that have expanded.

J gene | V gene | D gene | clone size | CDR3 protein | CDR3 DNA
TRBJ1-3 | TRBV7-9 | . | few | CASSLSLNPGNTIYF | TGTGCCAGCAGCTTAAGTTTGAATCCTGGAAACACCATATATTTT
TRBJ1-2 | TRBV21-1 | . | . | CASRDRDRGVGGYTF | TGTGCCAGCAGGGACCGGGACAGGGGAGTTGGTGGCTACACCTTC
TRBJ1-2 | TRBV27 | . | . | CASSFRDTYGYTF | TGTGCCAGCAGTTTCCGGGACACTTATGGCTACACCTTC
TRBJ2-5 | TRBV25-1 | . | . | CASSGLRTQYF | TGTGCCAGCAGTGGCCTGCGGACCCAGTACTTC
TRBJ2-5 | TRBV19 | TRBD1 | . | CASRETGGAETQYF | TGTGCCAGTAGGGAGACAGGGGGCGCGGAGACCCAGTACTTC
TRBJ2-5 | TRBV10-3 | . | . | CAISEGGTPETQYF | TGTGCCATCAGTGAGGGGGGGACGCCCGAGACCCAGTACTTC
TRBJ1-2 | TRBV2 | . | . | CASSEGPFGGYTF | TGTGCCAGCAGTGAAGGACCTTTCGGAGGCTACACCTTC
TRBJ1-1 | TRBV5-5 | . | once | CASSIGEYTEAFF | TGTGCCAGCAGCATCGGAGAGTACACTGAAGCTTTCTTT
TRBJ2-5 | TRBV6-1 | . | . | CASSLRDTQETQYF | TGTGCCAGCAGTTTACGGGACACACAAGAGACCCAGTACTTC
TRBJ2-3 | TRBV10-3 | . | . | CASRGGERTDTQYF | TGTGCCTCCAGGGGGGGGGAGAGGACAGATACGCAGTATTTT
TRBJ1-1 | TRBV13 | TRBD1 | . | CASTGGGRANTEAFF | TGTGCCAGCACAGGAGGGGGCAGGGCGAACACTGAAGCTTTCTTT
TRBJ2-7 | TRBV11-2 | . | . | CASSLGVAGPLYEQYF | TGTGCCAGCAGCTTAGGAGTGGCGGGGCCCCTCTACGAGCAGTACTTC
TRBJ1-3 | TRBV7-9 | . | . | CGHRELAGNTIYF | TGCGGACACAGGGAATTGGCTGGAAACACCATATATTTT
TRBJ1-1 | TRBV5-6 | TRBD1 | . | CASSKFRGLNTEAFF | TGTGCCAGCAGCAAATTCAGGGGGCTGAACACTGAAGCTTTCTTT
TRBJ1-4 | TRBV6-1 | . | . | CASSVGTSNEKLFF | TGTGCCAGCAGTGTAGGGACAAGTAATGAAAAACTGTTTTTT
TRBJ1-1 | TRBV16 | . | once | CASSQLGGTAEAFF | TGTGCCAGCAGCCAACTGGGGGGGACGGCTGAAGCTTTCTTT
TRBJ2-3 | TRBV2 | TRBD2 | . | CASSGGTSGGWDTQYF | TGTGCCAGCAGTGGTGGGACTAGCGGGGGGTGGGATACGCAGTATTTT
TRBJ1-1 | TRBV30 | . | . | CAWSGEFNTEAFF | TGTGCCTGGAGTGGAGAGTTTAACACTGAAGCTTTCTTT
TRBJ1-4 | TRBV18 | . | few | CASSPLGEEKLFF | TGTGCCAGCTCACCACTAGGGGAGGAAAAACTGTTTTTT
TRBJ1-1 | TRBV28 | . | . | CASSFRDNGGGTEAFF | TGTGCCAGCAGTTTCCGGGACAATGGGGGGGGCACTGAAGCTTTCTTT
TRBJ2-7 | TRBV5-1 | TRBD2 | . | CASSLVPRAGGFLKDEQYF | TGCGCCAGCAGCTTGGTACCGAGGGCGGGGGGGTTTCTGAAGGACGAGCAGTACTTC
TRBJ1-4 | TRBV5-1 | . | . | CASSLEGGWEKLFF | TGCGCCAGCAGCTTGGAAGGGGGTTGGGAAAAACTGTTTTTT